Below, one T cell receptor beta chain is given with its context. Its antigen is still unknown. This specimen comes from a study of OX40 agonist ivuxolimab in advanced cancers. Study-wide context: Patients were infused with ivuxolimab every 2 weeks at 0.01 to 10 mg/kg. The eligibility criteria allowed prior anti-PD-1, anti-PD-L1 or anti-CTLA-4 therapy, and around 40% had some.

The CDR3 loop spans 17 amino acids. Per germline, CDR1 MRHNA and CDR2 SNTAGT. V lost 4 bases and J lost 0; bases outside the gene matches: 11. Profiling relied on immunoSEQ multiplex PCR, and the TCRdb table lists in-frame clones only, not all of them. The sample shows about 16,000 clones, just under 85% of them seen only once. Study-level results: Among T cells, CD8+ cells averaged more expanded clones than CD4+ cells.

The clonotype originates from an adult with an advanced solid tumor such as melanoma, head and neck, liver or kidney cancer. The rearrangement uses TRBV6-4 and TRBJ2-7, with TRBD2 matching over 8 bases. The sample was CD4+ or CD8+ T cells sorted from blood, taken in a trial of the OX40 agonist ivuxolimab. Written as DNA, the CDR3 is TGTGCCAGCAGTGGGGGCCGACTAGCGTCTTTCTCCTACGAGCAGTACTTC. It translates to CASSGGRLASFSYEQYF.